Below, 26 T cell receptor beta chains from the same sample are listed, as sequenced in a study of T-cell memory formation after mild COVID-19. Via MiXCR, TCRdb re-called the 5' RACE reads, giving one row per CDR3 protein. The table has approximately 150,000 distinct CDR3 sequences, about 15% seen once. Sequenced sample: PBMCs or a T cell subset sorted from them (not recorded which). Every receptor here comes from an adult woman who had mild COVID-19 (a few samples of this study predate the infection). Cell type and time point are not known.

This chain connects TRBV12-3 or TRBV12-4 to TRBJ2-2; TRBD1 matches at 7 bases. CDR3 length equals 15 residues. V dropped 7 bases and J dropped 4; count of bases not matched to a gene: 9. The CDR3 loop reads CASKGWTGVTGELFF. The DNA of the CDR3 is TGTGCCAGCAAAGGGTGGACAGGAGTCACCGGGGAGCTGTTTTTT.

This clonotype has only a few counts. The chain has TRBV4-1 and TRBJ2-2, with a possible D match to TRBD1 (6 bases). The CDR3 has 16 amino acids. Between the trimmed V and J ends, which lost 0 bases and 4 bases, there was a span of 12 bases. Germline CDR1 is MGHRA and CDR2 is YSYEKL. The CDR3 reads CASSQESGALTGELFF. The CDR3 DNA sequence: TGCGCCAGCAGCCAAGAATCAGGGGCCCTCACCGGGGAGCTGTTTTTT.

The sample holds a few counts of this clonotype. The rearrangement uses TRBV15 and TRBJ2-2; D uncertain. The CDR3 has 14 amino acids. Germline values: CDR1 LNHNV, CDR2 YYDKDF (reference sequence). Trimming shortened V by 8 bases and J by 4 bases, and 14 bases separated the two germline ends. DNA of the CDR3: TGTGCCACCTCTAGGCGGAATCCCACCGGGGAGCTGTTTTTT. Its translation: CATSRRNPTGELFF. Filled out from reference TRBV15 and TRBJ2-2, the complete variable domain reads DAMVIQNPRYQVTQFGKPVTLSCSQTLNHNVMYWYQQKSSQAPKLLFHYYDKDFNNEADTPDNFQSRRPNTSFCFLDIRSPGLGDTAMYLCATSRRNPTGELFFGEGSRLTVL.

There are a few counts of this clonotype. This chain connects TRBV6-4 to TRBJ1-1; no clear D gene. This CDR3 has 12 residues. Germline V gives CDR1 MRHNA, CDR2 SNTAGT. Deletions cut 10 bases from V and 0 bases from J, with 9 bases between. This chain's CDR3 is CANERMNTEAFF. In DNA form, the CDR3 reads TGTGCCAATGAACGGATGAACACTGAAGCTTTCTTT.

The chain links TRBV30 to TRBJ1-4; unclear D gene. The CDR3 extends over 13 amino acids. Germline V lookup: CDR1 GTSNPN, CDR2 SVGIG (reference sequence). The V and J ends lost 3 bases and 4 bases respectively, with 9 bases between them. CDR3 in amino acids: CAWRLSGNEKLFF. DNA for the CDR3: TGTGCCTGGAGGCTGTCGGGTAATGAAAAACTGTTTTTT.

This clonotype was picked up a small number of times. The chain has TRBV27 and TRBJ1-1; no reliable D call. Germline V lookup: CDR1 MNHEY, CDR2 SMNVEV (reference sequence). This CDR3 is built from 16 residues. Deletions cut 0 bases from V and 0 bases from J, with 11 bases between. CDR3 amino acids: CASSLSRHAMNTEAFF. DNA for the CDR3: TGTGCCAGCAGTTTATCGAGACACGCCATGAACACTGAAGCTTTCTTT.

As to this clonotype: One junction end disagrees with the germline gene, perhaps due to a read error. J is TRBJ1-1 and V is TRBV7-9; TRBD1 matches 12 bases. CDR1 is SEHNR and CDR2 is FQNEAQ in the germline V gene (reference sequence). The CDR3 loop spans 16 amino acids. The CDR3 coding sequence is TGTGCCAGCAGCTCTTGGGACAGGGGGCCGGGGACTGAAGCTTTATTT. This encodes CASSSWDRGPGTEALF.

The chain carries TRBV7-9 and TRBJ2-3; maybe TRBD1 (5 bases). The length of the CDR3 is 15 residues. The germline V gene encodes CDR1 SEHNR and CDR2 FQNEAQ (reference sequence). Trimming left V 5 bases short and J 0 bases short, with 12 bases between. This CDR3 reads CASSPTALSTDTQYF. CDR3 coding DNA: TGTGCCAGCAGCCCGACAGCGCTAAGCACAGATACGCAGTATTTT.

CDR3 in DNA: TGTGCCAGCAGTTTCCTAGAGGACGGTGAGCAGTTCTTC. This codes for CASSFLEDGEQFF. The chain recombines TRBV12-3 or TRBV12-4 with TRBJ2-1; D remains ambiguous. The CDR3 runs 13 residues. V lost 3 bases and J 9 bases, leaving 12 bases between the germline ends.

This clonotype has just a few counts. The chain joins TRBV20-1 to TRBJ2-7; 8 bases match TRBD1. Per germline, CDR1 DFQATT and CDR2 SNEGSKA (reference sequence). This CDR3 contains 15 residues. V gave up 0 bases and J gave up 0 bases; unmatched junction bases: 4. DNA of the CDR3: TGCAGTGCTAGAGACCAGGGGGCGATCTCCTACGAGCAGTACTTC. Residues: CSARDQGAISYEQYF.

This clonotype came up a few times. The V and J genes are TRBV5-1 and TRBJ1-2; D not resolved. Looked up from germline, CDR1 is SGHRS and CDR2 is YFSETQ. Deletions cut 0 bases from V and 5 bases from J, with 11 bases between. The CDR3 covers 14 residues. CDR3: CASSLDGVEYGYTF. The CDR3 bases are TGCGCCAGCAGCTTGGACGGGGTCGAGTATGGCTACACCTTC.

The chain couples TRBV30 to TRBJ2-5, with D hard to call. This CDR3 comprises 13 residues. CDR1 and CDR2 from the germline V gene are GTSNPN and SVGIG (reference sequence). The V end lost 0 bases, the J end lost 5 bases, and 10 bases lay between the germline ends. The CDR3 sequence: CAWSVIVTETQYF. CDR3 nucleotides: TGTGCCTGGAGTGTAATTGTCACGGAGACCCAGTACTTC.

The gene calls are TRBV12-3 or TRBV12-4 and TRBJ2-3; tentatively, D is TRBD2 (5 bases). The CDR3 has 14 residues. V was clipped by 4 bases and J by 6 bases, with 14 bases between them. The CDR3 sequence is CASSSERPKDTQYF. As DNA, the CDR3 is TGTGCCAGCAGTTCCGAGCGGCCCAAGGATACGCAGTATTTT.

This clonotype was counted only a few times. The rearrangement uses TRBV4-3 and TRBJ2-3; D might be TRBD1 or TRBD2, each matching 5 bases. Germline V lookup: CDR1 LGHNA, CDR2 YSLEER. V was trimmed by 3 bases and J by 2 bases, leaving 15 bases between them. CDR3 length equals 16 residues. Here the CDR3 reads CASSHGGRGYTDTQYF. DNA for the CDR3: TGCGCCAGCAGCCATGGGGGAAGGGGATACACAGATACGCAGTATTTT.

This clonotype has just a few counts. This chain connects TRBV2 to TRBJ2-3; D might be TRBD1 (6 bases). Trimming stripped 8 bases from V and 2 bases from J, with 11 bases between. The CDR3 has 13 amino acids. Germline-derived CDR1 and CDR2 are SNHLY and FYNNEI. This CDR3 reads CASRTEITDTQYF. CDR3 in DNA: TGTGCCAGCCGGACAGAGATCACAGATACGCAGTATTTT.

This clonotype appeared a few times. The rearrangement links TRBV4-2 to TRBJ2-7, with 9 bases lining up with TRBD2. CDR1 and CDR2 from the germline V gene are LGHNA and YNFKEQ. V lost 1 base, J lost 4 bases, and 5 bases stayed unmatched. This CDR3 comprises 15 residues. Here the CDR3 DNA reads TGTGCCAGCAGCCAAGGAGCTAGCGGGAAGTACGAGCAGTACTTC. Translating gives CASSQGASGKYEQYF.

In its sample, this clonotype was seen a few times. The V gene is TRBV6-6, the J gene TRBJ1-3; D remains ambiguous. Trimming removed 6 bases at V and 3 bases at J, with 6 bases between. Germline V gene data show CDR1 as MNHNY and CDR2 as SVGAGI (reference sequence). This CDR3 region has 12 residues. CDR3 region: CASSPRGNTIYF. CDR3 DNA: TGTGCCAGCAGCCCCCGTGGAAACACCATATATTTT.

This clonotype was picked up a small number of times. The chain has TRBV2 and TRBJ2-2, with 8 bases matching TRBD1. After removal of 5 bases from V and 0 bases from J, the junction contained 8 bases not matched to a gene. From germline, CDR1 is SNHLY and CDR2 FYNNEI. The CDR3 consists of 17 residues. CDR3 sequence reads: CASSRARGLANTGELFF. CDR3 coding DNA: TGTGCCAGCAGTAGGGCCAGGGGGCTTGCGAACACCGGGGAGCTGTTTTTT.

The V and J genes are TRBV3-1 and TRBJ1-3; D is unresolved. V lost 4 bases, J lost 2 bases, and 12 bases lay in between. The CDR3 runs 15 residues. The V gene's germline CDR1 is LGHDT and CDR2 YNNKEL (reference sequence). CDR3 in DNA: TGTGCCAGCAGCCCTCAGACATTCACTGGAAACACCATATATTTT. Translated: CASSPQTFTGNTIYF.

This clonotype was observed many times. The rearrangement joins TRBV5-5 to TRBJ1-1; TRBD1 is a possible D gene (5 bases). Trimming cost V 4 bases and J 3 bases, with 19 bases left between them. Germline values: CDR1 SGHKS, CDR2 YYEKEE (reference sequence). This CDR3 has 16 amino acids. CDR3 region: CASSRPGRELDTEAFF. The CDR3 DNA follows: TGTGCCAGCAGCCGGCCCGGCAGGGAGTTGGACACTGAAGCTTTCTTT.

This clonotype was found a few times. The genes are TRBV20-1 and TRBJ1-1; D ambiguous. The CDR3 has 15 amino acids. Germline V CDR1 and CDR2: DFQATT, SNEGSKA (reference sequence). Trimming removed 0 bases from V and 0 bases from J, with 11 bases in between. The CDR3 protein is CSAREIGSVNTEAFF. In DNA form, the CDR3 reads TGCAGTGCTAGAGAGATAGGATCGGTGAACACTGAAGCTTTCTTT.

This clonotype was counted only a few times. This chain connects TRBV10-3 to TRBJ1-2, with 7 bases aligning to TRBD1. CDR3 length: 12 residues. Germline V gene data show CDR1 as ENHRY and CDR2 as SYGVKD. V shed 10 bases and J 7 bases; nucleotides not matched to a gene: 9. For the CDR3, the DNA is TGTGCCACCCACAGGGGCGAGGGTGGCTACACCTTC. This encodes CATHRGEGGYTF.

This chain links TRBV4-1 with TRBJ1-2, with a tentative D call TRBD1 (6 bases). V was pared by 4 bases and J by 3 bases, with 15 bases between. Germline CDR1 is MGHRA and CDR2 is YSYEKL. The CDR3 runs to 15 residues. DNA for the CDR3: TGCGCCAGCAGCCCCAGTGGGGGCGGTGACTATGGCTACACCTTC. Amino acid sequence: CASSPSGGGDYGYTF.

The chain is built from TRBV7-6 and TRBJ1-1; D gene unclear. The CDR3 covers 16 residues. The V end was cut by 4 bases, the J end by 4 bases, with 19 bases between. Germline CDR1 SGHVS, CDR2 FNYEAQ. The CDR3 sequence: CASSYRTLGESTEAFF. The CDR3, as DNA: TGTGCCAGCAGCTATAGAACCCTCGGGGAAAGCACTGAAGCTTTCTTT. Full variable domain (outside the CDR3, taken from reference TRBV7-6 and TRBJ1-1): GAGVSQSPRYKVTKRGQDVALRCDPISGHVSLYWYRQALGQGPEFLTYFNYEAQQDKSGLPNDRFSAERPEGSISTLTIQRTEQRDSAMYRCASSYRTLGESTEAFFGQGTRLTVV.

The chain joins TRBV15 to TRBJ2-5, with D possibly being TRBD2 (7 bases). CDR3 length: 15 amino acids. Trimming took off 4 bases at V and 4 bases at J, with 16 bases between the two ends. Germline CDR1 is LNHNV and CDR2 is YYDKDF (reference sequence). CDR3 in amino acids: CATSISRGRGETQYF. The CDR3 DNA follows: TGTGCCACCAGCATATCGAGGGGGAGGGGAGAGACCCAGTACTTC.

This clonotype has just a few counts. This sequence joins TRBV6-2 or TRBV6-3 and TRBJ2-2; no reliable D call. Germline V gene data show CDR1 as MNHEY and CDR2 as SVGEGT. V was cut by 6 bases and J by 1 base, with 9 bases left in between. The CDR3 consists of 14 residues. The CDR3 region has the DNA TGTGCCAGCAGCAACGGGTTGAACACCGGGGAGCTGTTTTTT. Its translation is CASSNGLNTGELFF.